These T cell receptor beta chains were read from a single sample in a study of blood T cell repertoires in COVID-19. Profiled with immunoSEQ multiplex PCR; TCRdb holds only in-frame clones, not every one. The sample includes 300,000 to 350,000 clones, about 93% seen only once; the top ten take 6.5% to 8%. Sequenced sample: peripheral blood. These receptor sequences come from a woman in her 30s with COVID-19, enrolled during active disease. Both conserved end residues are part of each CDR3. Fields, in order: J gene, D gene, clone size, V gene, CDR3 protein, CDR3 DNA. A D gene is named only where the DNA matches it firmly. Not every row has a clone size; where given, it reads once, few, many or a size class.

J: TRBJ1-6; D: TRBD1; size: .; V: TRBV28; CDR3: CASSLLQGGSPLHF; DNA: TGTGCCAGCAGTTTGTTACAGGGGGGTTCACCCCTCCACTTT
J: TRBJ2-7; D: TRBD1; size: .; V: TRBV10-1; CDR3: CASSRDSYEQYF; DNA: TGCGCCAGCAGCCGGGACAGCTACGAGCAGTACTTC
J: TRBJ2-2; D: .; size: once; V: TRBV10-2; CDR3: CASRDSPNTGELFF; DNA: TGCGCCAGCAGGGACAGCCCGAACACCGGGGAGCTGTTTTTT
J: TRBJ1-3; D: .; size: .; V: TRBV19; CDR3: CASSGRDSGNTIYF; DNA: TGTGCCAGTAGTGGCCGGGACTCTGGAAACACCATATATTTT
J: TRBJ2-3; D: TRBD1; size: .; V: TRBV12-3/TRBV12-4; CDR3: CASSQGETDTQYF; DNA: TGTGCCAGCAGCCAGGGGGAAACGGATACGCAGTATTTT
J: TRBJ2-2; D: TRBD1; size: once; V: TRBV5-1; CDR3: CASSEGQGYRTGELFF; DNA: TGCGCCAGCAGCGAGGGACAGGGGTATCGGACCGGGGAGCTGTTTTTT
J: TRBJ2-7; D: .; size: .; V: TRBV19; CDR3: CASRSGVNEQYF; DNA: TGTGCCAGTCGGAGCGGTGTCAACGAGCAGTACTTC
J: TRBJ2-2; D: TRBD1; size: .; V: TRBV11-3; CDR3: CASSLGQGNTGELFF; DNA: TGTGCCAGCAGCTTAGGACAGGGTAACACCGGGGAGCTGTTTTTT
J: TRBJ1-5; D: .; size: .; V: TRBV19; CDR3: CASRRGVDNQPQHF; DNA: TGTGCCAGTAGACGGGGAGTGGACAATCAGCCCCAGCATTTT
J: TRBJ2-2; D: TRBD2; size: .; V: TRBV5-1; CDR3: CASSRGLAGGGNTGELFF; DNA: TGCGCCAGCAGCCGGGGACTAGCGGGAGGGGGAAACACCGGGGAGCTGTTTTTT
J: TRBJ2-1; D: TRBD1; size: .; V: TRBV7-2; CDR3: CASSAGTGNNEQFF; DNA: TGTGCCAGCAGTGCCGGGACAGGGAACAATGAGCAGTTCTTC
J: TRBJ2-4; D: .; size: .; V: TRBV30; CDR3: CAWTGGRGKNIQYF; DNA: TGTGCCTGGACCGGTGGCAGGGGCAAAAACATTCAGTACTTC
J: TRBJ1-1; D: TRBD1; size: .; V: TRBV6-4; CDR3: CASSRDRNTEAFF; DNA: TGTGCCAGCAGTCGGGACAGGAACACTGAAGCTTTCTTT
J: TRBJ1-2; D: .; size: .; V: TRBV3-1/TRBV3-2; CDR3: CAGSGSPGGYTF; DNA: TGTGCCGGCAGCGGGTCCCCAGGGGGCTACACCTTC
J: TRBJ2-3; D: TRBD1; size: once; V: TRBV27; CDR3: CASSLDREPSATQYF; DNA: TGTGCCAGCAGTTTGGACAGGGAACCTTCTGCTACGCAGTATTTT
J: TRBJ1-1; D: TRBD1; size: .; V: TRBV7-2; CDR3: CARQTGLYTEAFF; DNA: TGTGCCAGACAGACAGGGTTATACACTGAAGCTTTCTTT
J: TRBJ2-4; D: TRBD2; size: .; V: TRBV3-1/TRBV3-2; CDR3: CASSRLLPGLAGRNIQYF; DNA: TGTGCCAGCAGCCGCCTCCTGCCGGGACTAGCGGGGAGAAACATTCAGTACTTC
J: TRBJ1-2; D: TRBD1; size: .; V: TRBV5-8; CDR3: CASSLVSGQAGGYTF; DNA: TGTGCCAGCAGCTTGGTATCGGGACAGGCCGGCGGCTACACCTTC
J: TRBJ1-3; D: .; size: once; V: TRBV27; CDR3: CASSSTGLGNTIYF; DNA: TGTGCCAGCAGTTCCACGGGGTTGGGAAACACCATATATTTT
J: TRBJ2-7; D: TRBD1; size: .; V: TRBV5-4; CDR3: CASSLVGDRGGEQYF; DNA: TGTGCCAGCAGCTTGGTGGGGGACAGGGGCGGCGAGCAGTACTTC
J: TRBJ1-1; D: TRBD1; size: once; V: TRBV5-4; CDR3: CASSVPGQTEAFF; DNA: TGTGCCAGCAGCGTCCCGGGACAGACTGAAGCTTTCTTT
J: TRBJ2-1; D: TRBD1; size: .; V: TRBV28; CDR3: CASSSPWTGGRDNEQFF; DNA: TGTGCCAGCAGTTCACCATGGACAGGGGGCCGGGACAATGAGCAGTTCTTC
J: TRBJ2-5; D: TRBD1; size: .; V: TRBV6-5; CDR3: CASIRGQMGETQYF; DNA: TGTGCCAGCATAAGGGGGCAGATGGGAGAGACCCAGTACTTC
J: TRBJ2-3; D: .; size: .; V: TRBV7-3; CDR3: CASSSTSGSQDTQYF; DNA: TGTGCCAGCAGCTCGACTAGTGGGAGTCAGGATACGCAGTATTTT
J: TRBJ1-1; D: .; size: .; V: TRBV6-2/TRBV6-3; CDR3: CASSPRQTTEAFF; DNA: TGTGCCAGCAGTCCGAGACAGACCACTGAAGCTTTCTTT
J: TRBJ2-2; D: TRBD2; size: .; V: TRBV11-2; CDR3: CASSPPRTSATGELFF; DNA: TGTGCCAGCAGCCCCCCCCGGACTAGCGCGACCGGGGAGCTGTTTTTT
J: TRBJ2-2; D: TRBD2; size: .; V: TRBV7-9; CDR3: CASSLQLAGNTGELFF; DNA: TGTGCCAGCAGCTTACAACTAGCGGGAAACACCGGGGAGCTGTTTTTT
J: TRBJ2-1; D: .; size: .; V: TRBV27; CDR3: CASSLSSDNEQFF; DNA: TGTGCCAGCAGTTTATCTTCCGACAATGAGCAGTTCTTC